The 29 T cell receptor beta chains below all came from one sample that was sequenced in a study of T cells in Graves' hyperthyroidism and ophthalmopathy. TCR beta CDR3 region amplification was performed from RNA transcripts. The HTBI primer set served for first-round RT-PCR of the TCR CDR3. TCRdb re-called the multiplex PCR reads through MiXCR, storing one row per CDR3 protein. The sample consists of around 350,000 distinct CDR3 sequences, approximately 14% of them appearing once. Specimen: blood. All receptors come from a woman aged 60 to 75 with Graves' ophthalmopathy.

In its sample, this clonotype was seen a few times. The CDR3 loop reads CASTTTQTSEQYF. CDR3 nucleotide sequence: TGTGCCAGCACCACGACACAAACCTCAGAGCAGTACTTC. V gene TRBV2 combines with J gene TRBJ2-7; D ambiguous. Germline CDR1 reads SNHLY; CDR2 reads FYNNEI. Trimming removed 7 bases from V and 7 bases from J, with 17 bases in between. CDR3 size: 13 residues.

This clonotype has more than one count but fewer than ten. The V and J genes are TRBV20-1 and TRBJ1-6, with no clear D. Germline V CDR1 and CDR2: DFQATT, SNEGSKA (reference sequence). The V and J ends lost 5 bases and 0 bases respectively, with 14 bases between them. The CDR3 totals 16 residues. The CDR3 coding sequence is TGCAGTGCTGACCTAGTGGGGAGCTCCTATAATTCACCCCTCCACTTT. This encodes CSADLVGSSYNSPLHF.

V is TRBV20-1 and J is TRBJ2-3, with TRBD2 identical over 11 bases. Germline loops: CDR1 DFQATT, CDR2 SNEGSKA (reference sequence). The CDR3 is 17 residues long. J was trimmed by 3 bases and V by 1 base; bases with no gene match: 9. The CDR3, as DNA: TGCAGTGCTAGAGGGGCAGCGGGGACTAGCGGTACAGATACGCAGTATTTT. It yields the protein CSARGAAGTSGTDTQYF.

This clonotype showed up many times. The chain couples TRBV29-1 to TRBJ2-3, with 14 positions matching TRBD2. V shed 5 bases and J 6 bases; nucleotides not matched to a gene: 16. The V gene's germline CDR1 is SQVTM and CDR2 ANQGSEA. The CDR3 is made up of 18 amino acids. DNA of the CDR3: TGCAGCGTTCCACCGGGACTAGCGGGAGAGGGAGCTCCGGATACGCAGTATTTT. This sequence encodes CSVPPGLAGEGAPDTQYF.

This clonotype was seen at least ten times. This chain joins TRBV3-1 and TRBJ2-1; D gene unclear. Trimming took 4 bases from V and 10 from J, leaving 8 bases between them. Germline V gene data show CDR1 as LGHDT and CDR2 as YNNKEL (reference sequence). CDR3 length equals 11 residues. The CDR3 DNA sequence: TGTGCCAGCAGCCGATTAGGAGAGCAGTTCTTC. Translated, it gives CASSRLGEQFF.

Many counts were recorded for this clonotype. The rearrangement joins TRBV20-1 to TRBJ1-2; 8 bases align to TRBD1. V shed 5 bases, J shed 4 bases, and the junction held 3 bases outside the gene matches. The length of the CDR3 is 12 residues. Per germline, CDR1 DFQATT and CDR2 SNEGSKA (reference sequence). The CDR3 spells CSAQQGVYGYTF. CDR3 coding DNA: TGCAGTGCTCAACAGGGGGTCTATGGCTACACCTTC.

The rearrangement uses TRBV7-9 and TRBJ2-2; D perhaps matches TRBD2 (6 bases). Between the trimmed V and J ends, which lost 5 bases and 4 bases, there was a span of 14 bases. CDR3 length equals 15 residues. Germline assignment: CDR1 SEHNR and CDR2 FQNEAQ (reference sequence). CDR3 region: CASSLVTRFTGELFF. DNA for the CDR3: TGTGCCAGCAGCCTAGTGACTAGATTCACCGGGGAGCTGTTTTTT. The complete variable domain, with remaining parts taken from reference TRBV7-9 and TRBJ2-2, reads DTGVSQNPRHKITKRGQNVTFRCDPISEHNRLYWYRQTLGQGPEFLTYFQNEAQLEKSRLLSDRFSAERPKGSFSTLEIQRTEQGDSAMYLCASSLVTRFTGELFFGEGSRLTVL.

The chain employs TRBV4-1 and TRBJ2-7; 7 bases fit TRBD1. V gave up 3 bases and J gave up 3 bases; unmatched junction bases: 5. The germline CDR1 and CDR2 sequences are MGHRA and YSYEKL. The CDR3 has 14 residues. DNA for the CDR3: TGCGCCAGCAGCCAGGCCGGGACAGACTACGAGCAGTACTTC. It specifies CASSQAGTDYEQYF.

This clonotype has ten or more counts. The rearrangement uses TRBV2 and TRBJ2-1; 12 positions agree with TRBD2. Trimming cost V 6 bases and J 9 bases; bases outside gene matches: 9. From germline, CDR1 is SNHLY and CDR2 FYNNEI. This CDR3 has 15 residues. The DNA of the CDR3 is TGTGCCAGCAGGGTTGCTAGCGGGAGGGCCGGTGAGCAGTTCTTC. Protein sequence: CASRVASGRAGEQFF.

This clonotype has ten or more counts. The rearrangement links TRBV5-1 to TRBJ2-5; either TRBD1 or TRBD2 may supply D (5 bases each). Trimming left V 4 bases short and J 5 bases short, with 18 bases between. CDR3 size: 15 residues. CDR1 is SGHRS and CDR2 is YFSETQ in the germline V gene. Here the CDR3 reads CASSVAGTLGETQYF. DNA for the CDR3: TGCGCCAGCAGCGTTGCAGGGACCTTGGGGGAGACCCAGTACTTC.

This clonotype occurred many times. This chain uses TRBV5-4 with TRBJ2-3, with 10 bases identical to TRBD2. The junction had 5 bases not matched to a gene; V was cut back by 2 bases and J by 5 bases. CDR1 is SGHNT, CDR2 YYREEE, per germline (reference sequence). This CDR3 has 15 amino acids. In DNA form, the CDR3 reads TGTGCCAGCAGCTTCTCAGCGGGAGGGGGAGATACGCAGTATTTT. It codes for CASSFSAGGGDTQYF.

This clonotype came up many times. The V and J genes are TRBV29-1 and TRBJ2-1; D tentatively reads TRBD1 or TRBD2 (7 bases each). Trimming cost V 3 bases and J 7 bases, with 10 bases left between them. The CDR3 is made up of 12 amino acids. From germline, CDR1 is SQVTM and CDR2 ANQGSEA. This CDR3 reads CSVDRGGNEQFF. DNA of the CDR3: TGCAGCGTTGACAGGGGGGGTAATGAGCAGTTCTTC.

This clonotype came up many times. This chain connects TRBV18 to TRBJ2-7; D may be TRBD1 or TRBD2 (5 bases each). This CDR3 is built from 16 residues. Trimming took off 3 bases at V and 0 bases at J, with 15 bases between the two ends. Per germline, CDR1 KGHSH and CDR2 LQKENI. CDR3 sequence reads: CASSPVGTLGSYEQYF. CDR3 DNA sequence: TGTGCCAGCTCACCCGTCGGGACGCTGGGCTCCTACGAGCAGTACTTC.

This clonotype was seen more than once but under ten times. The chain carries TRBV2 and TRBJ2-7; 8 bases map to TRBD2. CDR3 size: 13 residues. Trimming removed 7 bases from V and 4 bases from J; junction bases left unmatched: 6. Germline values: CDR1 SNHLY, CDR2 FYNNEI. The CDR3 DNA sequence: TGTGCCAGCAACCCGGGACTAGTATACGAGCAGTACTTC. Amino acids: CASNPGLVYEQYF.

This clonotype was recorded at least ten times. The genes are TRBV2 and TRBJ2-7; D gene ambiguous. In germline, CDR1 is SNHLY, CDR2 FYNNEI. CDR3 length equals 13 residues. Trimming took off 7 bases at V and 3 bases at J, with 13 bases between the two ends. The CDR3 bases are TGTGCCAGCACAGCGAACAGTAACTACGAGCAGTACTTC. It codes for CASTANSNYEQYF.

This clonotype has at least ten counts. The rearrangement links TRBV11-2 to TRBJ1-2; D remains ambiguous. The V end was cut by 2 bases, the J end by 3 bases, with 16 bases between. The CDR3 contains 16 residues. Per the germline V gene, CDR1 is SGHAT and CDR2 is FQNNGV. CDR3 nucleotide sequence: TGTGCCAGCAGCTTATCCCAGATCGGGAGGGACTATGGCTACACCTTC. Translation: CASSLSQIGRDYGYTF.

The rearrangement joins TRBV30 to TRBJ1-2, with TRBD1 as a possible D gene (6 bases). The CDR3 spans 14 residues. The V gene's germline CDR1 is GTSNPN and CDR2 SVGIG (reference sequence). V was clipped by 4 bases and J by 7 bases, with 19 bases between them. CDR3 bases: TGTGCCTGGATTTACGGGGGCTCCTGGAGTGGCTACACCTTC. Its protein is CAWIYGGSWSGYTF.

This clonotype was seen ten or more times. This rearrangement joins TRBV11-3 to TRBJ2-7; 10 nucleotides agree with TRBD1. V lost 5 bases and J lost 7; bases outside the gene matches: 8. The CDR3 has 14 amino acids. Germline V gene lookup returns CDR1 SGHNT and CDR2 YENEEA. CDR3 sequence (DNA): TGTGCCAGCAGCATACGACAGGGGGCTCGAGAGCAGTACTTC. Protein: CASSIRQGAREQYF.

Worth noting for this clonotype: A much larger clone lies a single base off, so this may be a read error. The chain combines TRBV20-1 with TRBJ2-3; 9 bases are shared with TRBD2. Per germline, CDR1 DFQATT and CDR2 SNEGSKA (reference sequence). The V segment lost 2 bases and the J segment 4 bases; nucleotides outside the gene matches: 7. The CDR3 sequence is 15 residues long. CDR3 in amino acids: CSARRGAGGADTQYF. In DNA, the CDR3 is TGCAGTGCTAGAAGGGGAGCGGGAGGCGCAGATACGCAGTATTTT.

This clonotype was found a few times. A read error may explain this, as a much larger clone is one base away. V and J are TRBV20-1 and TRBJ2-7, with D perhaps matching TRBD2 (5 bases). From germline, CDR1 is DFQATT and CDR2 SNEGSKA (reference sequence). The CDR3 loop spans 16 amino acids. V was pared by 0 bases and J by 5 bases, with 20 bases between. This chain's CDR3 is CSARDSRAASPHEQYF. The CDR3 region has the DNA TGCAGTGCTAGAGATTCCCGAGCGGCCTCCCCCCACGAGCAGTACTTC.

This chain uses TRBV30 with TRBJ2-5, with 9 bases that match TRBD2. J gave up 5 bases and V 4 bases, and 11 bases lay outside the gene matches. Germline V gene data show CDR1 as GTSNPN and CDR2 as SVGIG (reference sequence). CDR3 length: 15 amino acids. CDR3: CAWTSGTSSAETQYF. The CDR3 DNA reads TGTGCCTGGACCTCCGGGACTAGCAGTGCGGAGACCCAGTACTTC.

This clonotype was detected ten times or more. The chain uses TRBV6-2 or TRBV6-3 and TRBJ2-2; D remains ambiguous. The germline V and J ends were trimmed by 5 bases and 6 bases, with 10 bases remaining between them. The germline gives CDR1 MNHEY, CDR2 SVGEGT. The CDR3 consists of 13 residues. The CDR3 bases are TGTGCCAGCAGTACTCGTACCCCCGGGGAGCTGTTTTTT. Its translation is CASSTRTPGELFF.

The CDR3 is CASSLGRGVHTEAFF. The CDR3 nucleotides are TGCGCCAGCAGCTTGGGGAGGGGGGTTCACACTGAAGCTTTCTTT. The chain is built from TRBV5-1 and TRBJ1-1; tentatively, D is TRBD1 (6 bases). The CDR3 extends over 15 amino acids. Trimming removed 0 bases at V and 3 bases at J, with 12 bases between. In germline, CDR1 is SGHRS, CDR2 YFSETQ. The whole variable domain, filled in from reference TRBV5-1 and TRBJ1-1, reads KAGVTQTPRYLIKTRGQQVTLSCSPISGHRSVSWYQQTPGQGLQFLFEYFSETQRNKGNFPGRFSGRQFSNSRSEMNVSTLELGDSALYLCASSLGRGVHTEAFFGQGTRLTVV.

With regard to this clonotype: With a much larger clone just one base away, this may be a read error. The V gene is TRBV5-1, the J gene TRBJ2-2; perhaps D is TRBD1 or TRBD2 (5 bases each). This CDR3 spans 14 amino acids. In germline, CDR1 is SGHRS, CDR2 YFSETQ. With 5 bases removed from V and 6 bases from J, the gap between germline ends came to 14 bases. CDR3 sequence: CASRLGQGAGELFF. Written as DNA, the CDR3 is TGCGCCAGCAGATTAGGGCAGGGAGCCGGGGAGCTGTTTTTT.

To note about this clonotype: A read error may account for a junction end that differs from germline. The CDR3 loop is CASSYGQGSNQPQRF. The CDR3 region has the DNA TGTGCCAGCAGCTATGGACAGGGTAGCAATCAGCCCCAGCGTTTT. This chain joins TRBV7-2 and TRBJ1-5, with TRBD1 matching 8 bases. Germline V gene sequence: CDR1 SGHTA, CDR2 FQGNSA. This CDR3 contains 15 residues.

The chain recombines TRBV6-7 with TRBJ2-7, with TRBD2 as a possible D gene (6 bases). TRBV6-7 carries the ORF label, with uncertain function. V lost 2 bases and J lost 5, with 19 bases in between. The CDR3 totals 16 residues. DNA of the CDR3: TGTGCCAGCAGTTACGGGGGGAGACTTTCCGCCCACGAGCAGTACTTC. Translating gives CASSYGGRLSAHEQYF.

This clonotype occurred many times. The chain combines TRBV6-1 with TRBJ2-5; no reliable D call. CDR1 is MNHNS, CDR2 SASEGT, per germline. The CDR3 loop spans 14 amino acids. V lost 5 bases and J lost 2, with 12 bases in between. The CDR3 loop is CASSLSPGQETQYF. CDR3 coding DNA: TGTGCCAGCAGTTTATCGCCAGGTCAAGAGACCCAGTACTTC.

The chain combines TRBV18 with TRBJ2-3; a weak D match, TRBD2 (5 bases). V was cut by 3 bases and J by 0 bases, with 16 bases left in between. CDR3 length: 17 amino acids. CDR1 KGHSH and CDR2 LQKENI come from the germline V gene. CDR3 sequence: CASSPPARGASTDTQYF. As DNA, the CDR3 is TGTGCCAGCTCACCCCCCGCCCGGGGAGCTAGCACAGATACGCAGTATTTT.

This clonotype was counted at least ten times. The chain links TRBV30 to TRBJ2-5; D may be TRBD2 (5 bases). V lost 5 bases and J 0 bases, leaving 13 bases between the germline ends. Looked up from germline, CDR1 is GTSNPN and CDR2 is SVGIG (reference sequence). CDR3 length equals 14 residues. As DNA, the CDR3 is TGTGCCTGGGCTAGCTTTTCGTACCAAGAGACCCAGTACTTC. It encodes CAWASFSYQETQYF.